This note documents a single T cell receptor beta chain sequence. What it recognizes is unknown. These data are taken from a study of T cells in localized non-small cell lung cancer. Study-wide results and limits: Across samples, adjacent lung featured a median roughly 60 of the top 100 tumor clones.

The data were produced by immunoSEQ multiplex PCR, yet TCRdb's version contains in-frame clones alone and is incomplete. The sample carries around 91,000 clones, roughly 86% recorded once. V dropped 6 bases and J dropped 3 bases, with 8 bases sitting between them. The CDR3 has 12 amino acids. Germline V gives CDR1 KGHSH, CDR2 LQKENI. This sequence originates from a man aged 35-69 years with stage I squamous cell lung carcinoma. The chain uses TRBV18 and TRBJ2-5, with D unresolved. The material sequenced was peripheral blood, taken before any cancer treatment. CDR3 residues: CASSIKEETQYF. DNA of the CDR3: TGTGCCAGCTCGATTAAGGAAGAGACCCAGTACTTC.